These 9 T cell receptor beta chains were sequenced from one sample in a study of CD8+ T cells in alopecia areata. Treatment indicated: oral pan-JAK inhibitor, 5-10 mg twice daily. cDNA reverse transcribed from extracted RNA served as the sequencing template. Only in-frame clones appear in the TCRdb table, and some are missing; sequencing was by immunoSEQ multiplex PCR. Among roughly 220,000 clones listed, 66% were seen once. The sample was CD4+ T cells sorted from blood, taken between weeks 44 and 45, from a patient treated with tofacitinib. The receptors here all came from a human donor with alopecia areata.

The chain links TRBV19 to TRBJ2-5, with D uncertain. Germline CDR1 LNHDA, CDR2 SQIVND (reference sequence). CDR3 length equals 13 residues. The V end lost 0 bases, the J end lost 6 bases, and 8 bases lay between the germline ends. The CDR3 loop reads CASSIDPTKTQYF. CDR3 DNA sequence: TGTGCCAGTAGTATAGATCCGACCAAGACCCAGTACTTC.

The V and J genes are TRBV13 and TRBJ2-5; the D gene is possibly TRBD1 (6 bases). Per germline, CDR1 PRHDT and CDR2 FYEKMQ (reference sequence). Trimming took off 4 bases at V and 1 base at J, with 7 bases between the two ends. The CDR3 runs to 13 residues. The CDR3 DNA reads as TGTGCCAGCAGCTCAGGGGTCCAAGAGACCCAGTACTTC. Amino acids: CASSSGVQETQYF.

The rearrangement links TRBV9 to TRBJ2-1; 12 positions agree with TRBD2. Germline V gene sequence: CDR1 SGDLS, CDR2 YYNGEE. The CDR3 is 19 amino acids. The V gene end was trimmed by 3 bases and the J gene end by 0 bases; junction bases not matched to a gene: 10. This chain's CDR3 is CASSATSGGPRSSYNEQFF. CDR3 nucleotides: TGTGCCAGCAGCGCGACTAGCGGGGGCCCTAGGAGCTCCTACAATGAGCAGTTCTTC.

V is TRBV7-9 and J is TRBJ1-1; 7 bases fit TRBD1. This CDR3 is built from 14 residues. The V gene end was trimmed by 5 bases and the J gene end by 1 base; junction bases not matched to a gene: 4. Germline values: CDR1 SEHNR, CDR2 FQNEAQ (reference sequence). The CDR3 region is CASSQGQPNTEAFF. The DNA of the CDR3 is TGTGCCAGCAGCCAGGGACAGCCGAACACTGAAGCTTTCTTT.

Here the CDR3 DNA reads TGTGCCAGCAGCTTCTACCTACAGGATCAATCCTACGAGCAGTACTTC. Encoded protein: CASSFYLQDQSYEQYF. This sequence joins TRBV5-6 and TRBJ2-7; a possible D gene is TRBD1 (5 bases). CDR1 and CDR2 (germline): SGHDT, YYEEEE. The CDR3 sequence is 16 residues long. The V and J ends lost 2 bases and 1 base respectively, with 16 bases between them.

This clone has only a few counts. The chain couples TRBV5-1 to TRBJ2-3; D not resolved. The germline V gene encodes CDR1 SGHRS and CDR2 YFSETQ. Trimming took 0 bases from V and 6 from J, leaving 5 bases between them. This CDR3 spans 12 amino acids. This chain's CDR3 is CASSLAVDTQYF. In DNA, the CDR3 is TGCGCCAGCAGCTTGGCTGTTGATACGCAGTATTTT.

The chain employs TRBV6-1 and TRBJ1-6, with D hard to call. The CDR3 has 11 amino acids. Germline V CDR1 and CDR2: MNHNS, SASEGT. V was clipped by 1 base and J by 10 bases, with 2 bases between them. The CDR3 nucleotides are TGTGCCAGCAGTGAAGGATCACCCCTCCACTTT. The encoded protein is CASSEGSPLHF.

V usage is TRBV2 and J usage is TRBJ1-1; the match to TRBD1 covers 10 bases. The CDR3 loop spans 15 amino acids. Looked up from germline, CDR1 is SNHLY and CDR2 is FYNNEI. V was pared by 6 bases and J by 2 bases, with 6 bases of the junction left unmatched. The CDR3 DNA sequence: TGTGCCAGCAGCCAAGGACAGGGGGGAAACACTGAAGCTTTCTTT. Translated: CASSQGQGGNTEAFF.

In its sample, this clone was seen a few times. The rearrangement uses TRBV9 and TRBJ1-1; the D gene is possibly TRBD1 (5 bases). Germline V gives CDR1 SGDLS, CDR2 YYNGEE. The CDR3 has 13 residues. Trimming took off 1 base at V and 10 bases at J, with 14 bases between the two ends. The CDR3 sequence: CASSVSGPGRAFF. In DNA form, the CDR3 reads TGTGCCAGCAGCGTATCGGGCCCGGGGCGAGCTTTCTTT. The whole variable domain, remainder taken from reference TRBV9 and TRBJ1-1, is DSGVTQTPKHLITATGQRVTLRCSPRSGDLSVYWYQQSLDQGLQFLIQYYNGEERAKGNILERFSAQQFPDLHSELNLSSLELGDSALYFCASSVSGPGRAFFGQGTRLTVV.